The rows below give T cell receptor beta chains drawn from one sample of a study of cytomegalovirus exposure and HLA in healthy donors. Profiling relied on immunoSEQ multiplex PCR, and the TCRdb table lists in-frame clones only, not all of them. In all, the sample yields about 100,000 clones. The specimen was PBMCs. The receptor source for this set is a man in his forties or fifties in good health and CMV-seronegative. Each CDR3 is given with its conserved first and last residue. The D gene is left open where the match is weak.

D	J	V	CDR3	DNA
-	TRBJ1-1	TRBV14	CASSPPGRKAFF	TGTGCCAGCAGCCCACCAGGAAGGAAAGCTTTCTTT
-	TRBJ1-2	TRBV29-1	CSVEKARGFGYTF	TGCAGCGTTGAAAAGGCTCGGGGTTTTGGCTACACCTTC
-	TRBJ1-3	TRBV18	CASSPQKGTTGNTIYF	TGTGCCAGCTCACCTCAAAAGGGGACTACTGGAAACACCATATATTTT
-	TRBJ1-2	TRBV9	CASSVEQGPRYGYTF	TGTGCCAGCAGCGTAGAACAGGGCCCGCGATATGGCTACACCTTC
TRBD2	TRBJ2-5	TRBV10-3	CAISVVSGRAKEETQYF	TGTGCCATCAGTGTCGTTAGCGGGAGGGCTAAGGAAGAGACCCAGTACTTC
TRBD1	TRBJ2-7	TRBV18	CASSGQGEQYF	TGTGCCAGCTCAGGACAGGGCGAGCAGTACTTC
TRBD1	TRBJ2-1	TRBV5-1	CASSSATGSGNEQFF	TGCGCCAGCAGCTCGGCGACAGGGTCGGGCAATGAGCAGTTCTTC
TRBD1	TRBJ1-2	TRBV18	CASSPGPDRDQGYTF	TGTGCCAGCTCACCGGGGCCGGACAGGGATCAGGGCTACACCTTC
-	TRBJ2-1	TRBV5-1	CASSPEPGSYNEQFF	TGCGCCAGCAGCCCAGAGCCGGGGTCCTACAATGAGCAGTTCTTC
TRBD2	TRBJ2-1	TRBV19	CASSRTSPGLAGGGEQFF	TGTGCCAGTAGTCGAACCAGTCCGGGACTAGCGGGAGGAGGTGAGCAGTTCTTC
-	TRBJ1-1	TRBV28	CASSLNSAGMNTEAFF	TGTGCCAGCAGTTTAAACAGTGCAGGGATGAACACTGAAGCTTTCTTT
TRBD1	TRBJ1-4	TRBV6-5	CASSQTGVDEKLFF	TGTGCCAGCAGCCAGACAGGGGTCGATGAAAAACTGTTTTTT
TRBD1	TRBJ2-7	TRBV28	CASSTPTGYYSEQYF	TGTGCCAGCAGCACCCCGACAGGGTATTATAGCGAGCAGTACTTC
TRBD1	TRBJ2-7	TRBV2	CASSEGGRGPYEQYF	TGTGCCAGCAGTGAAGGGGGCAGGGGGCCCTACGAGCAGTACTTC
-	TRBJ1-5	TRBV2	CASRSGFGPQHF	TGTGCCAGCAGGTCGGGGTTTGGGCCCCAGCATTTT
-	TRBJ1-2	TRBV6-5	CASSYRNGGYTF	TGTGCCAGCAGTTACCGCAACGGGGGCTACACCTTC
-	TRBJ2-3	TRBV11-2	CASSLGYQGTDTQYF	TGTGCCAGCAGCTTAGGCTACCAGGGCACAGATACGCAGTATTTT
-	TRBJ1-2	TRBV6-5	CASSYRERDYGYTF	TGTGCCAGCAGCTACAGGGAGCGGGACTATGGCTACACCTTC
-	TRBJ1-5	TRBV10-2	CASMGSSNQPQHF	TGCGCCAGCATGGGCAGTAGCAATCAGCCCCAGCATTTT
-	TRBJ1-2	TRBV16	CASSQYLQTTNYGYTF	TGTGCCAGCAGCCAATACCTTCAGACTACTAACTATGGCTACACCTTC
TRBD1	TRBJ1-6	TRBV5-1	CASSFQGAGSPLHF	TGCGCCAGCAGTTTCCAGGGGGCCGGTTCACCCCTCCACTTT
-	TRBJ1-2	TRBV4-3	CASSQDNRGAGYTF	TGCGCCAGCAGCCAAGATAATCGGGGGGCAGGCTACACCTTC
TRBD2	TRBJ2-1	TRBV14	CASTPGTIPDNEQFF	TGTGCCAGCACCCCCGGGACTATTCCAGACAATGAGCAGTTCTTC
TRBD1	TRBJ2-5	TRBV7-9	CVGDPWQGEETQYF	TGTGTCGGGGATCCTTGGCAGGGGGAAGAGACCCAGTACTTC
-	TRBJ1-1	TRBV12-5	CASGLGGAGYTEAFF	TGTGCTAGTGGTTTGGGTGGGGCTGGATACACTGAAGCTTTCTTT
-	TRBJ1-5	TRBV2	CASRDSSNQPQHF	TGTGCCAGCAGGGACAGTAGCAATCAGCCCCAGCATTTT
-	TRBJ1-5	TRBV5-1	CASSPGGGQPQHF	TGCGCCAGCAGCCCTGGGGGAGGTCAGCCCCAGCATTTT